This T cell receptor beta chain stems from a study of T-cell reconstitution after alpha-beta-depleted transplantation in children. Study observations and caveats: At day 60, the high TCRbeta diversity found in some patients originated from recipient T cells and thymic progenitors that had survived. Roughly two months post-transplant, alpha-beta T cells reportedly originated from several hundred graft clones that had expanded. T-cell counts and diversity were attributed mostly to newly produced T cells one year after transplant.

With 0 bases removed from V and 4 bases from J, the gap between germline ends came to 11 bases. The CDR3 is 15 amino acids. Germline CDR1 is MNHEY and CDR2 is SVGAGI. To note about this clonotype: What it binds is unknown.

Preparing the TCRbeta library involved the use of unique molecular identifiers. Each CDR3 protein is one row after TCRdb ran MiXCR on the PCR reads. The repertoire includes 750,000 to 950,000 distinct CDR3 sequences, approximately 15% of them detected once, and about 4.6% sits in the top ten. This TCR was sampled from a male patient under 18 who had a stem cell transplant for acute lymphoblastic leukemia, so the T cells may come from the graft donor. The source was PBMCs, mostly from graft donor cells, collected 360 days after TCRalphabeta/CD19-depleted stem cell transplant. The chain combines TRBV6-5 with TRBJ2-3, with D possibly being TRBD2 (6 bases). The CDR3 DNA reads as TGTGCCAGCAGTTACTCTAGCGGCATGGCAGATACGCAGTATTTT. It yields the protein CASSYSSGMADTQYF.